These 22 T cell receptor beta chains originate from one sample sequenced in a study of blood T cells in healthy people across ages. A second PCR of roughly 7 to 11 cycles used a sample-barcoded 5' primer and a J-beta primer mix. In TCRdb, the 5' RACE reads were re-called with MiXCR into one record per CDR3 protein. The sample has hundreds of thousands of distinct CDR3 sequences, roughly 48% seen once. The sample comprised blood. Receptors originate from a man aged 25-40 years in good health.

The CDR3: CASSLLGHGVGGDEQFF. The CDR3, as DNA: TGCGCCAGCAGCTTGCTCGGACATGGGGTCGGGGGGGATGAGCAGTTCTTC. The gene calls are TRBV5-1 and TRBJ2-1, with 8 bases fitting TRBD2. The germline gives CDR1 SGHRS, CDR2 YFSETQ. J lost 8 bases, V lost 1 base, and 14 bases had no gene match. CDR3 length: 17 residues. Together with reference TRBV5-1 and TRBJ2-1, the CDR3 gives the full variable domain: KAGVTQTPRYLIKTRGQQVTLSCSPISGHRSVSWYQQTPGQGLQFLFEYFSETQRNKGNFPGRFSGRQFSNSRSEMNVSTLELGDSALYLCASSLLGHGVGGDEQFFGPGTRLTVL.

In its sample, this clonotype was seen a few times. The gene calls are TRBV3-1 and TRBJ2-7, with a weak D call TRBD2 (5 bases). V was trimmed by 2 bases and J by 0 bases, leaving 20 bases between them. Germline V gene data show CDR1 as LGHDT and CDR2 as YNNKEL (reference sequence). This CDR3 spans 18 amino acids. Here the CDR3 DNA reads TGTGCCAGCAGCCAAAATCCCGGAGGCAGGACCAGCTCCTACGAGCAGTACTTC. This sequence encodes CASSQNPGGRTSSYEQYF.

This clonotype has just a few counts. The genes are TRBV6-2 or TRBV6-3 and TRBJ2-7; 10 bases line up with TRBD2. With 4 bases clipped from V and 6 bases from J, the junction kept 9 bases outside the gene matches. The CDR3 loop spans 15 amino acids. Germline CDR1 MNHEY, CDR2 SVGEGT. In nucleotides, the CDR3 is TGTGCCAGCAGTTCAAGGACTAGCGGACTGAGCGAGCAGTACTTC. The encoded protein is CASSSRTSGLSEQYF.

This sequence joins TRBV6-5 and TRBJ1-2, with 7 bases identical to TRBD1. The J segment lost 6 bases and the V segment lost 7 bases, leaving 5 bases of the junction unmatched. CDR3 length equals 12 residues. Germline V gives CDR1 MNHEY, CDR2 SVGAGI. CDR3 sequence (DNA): TGTGCCAGCACCCACCAGGGGGATGGCTACACCTTC. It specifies CASTHQGDGYTF.

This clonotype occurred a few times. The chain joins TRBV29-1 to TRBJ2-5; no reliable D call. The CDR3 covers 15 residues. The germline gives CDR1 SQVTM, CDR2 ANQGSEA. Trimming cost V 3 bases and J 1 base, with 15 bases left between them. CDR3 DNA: TGCAGCGTTGATAAGGGCAGGCCCTTCCAAGAGACCCAGTACTTC. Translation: CSVDKGRPFQETQYF.

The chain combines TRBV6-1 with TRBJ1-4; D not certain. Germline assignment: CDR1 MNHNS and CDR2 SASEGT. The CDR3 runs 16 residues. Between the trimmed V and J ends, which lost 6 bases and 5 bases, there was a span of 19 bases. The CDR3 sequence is CASSASPFSLNEKLFF. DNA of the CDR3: TGTGCCAGCAGCGCTTCCCCCTTCAGTCTGAATGAAAAACTGTTTTTT.

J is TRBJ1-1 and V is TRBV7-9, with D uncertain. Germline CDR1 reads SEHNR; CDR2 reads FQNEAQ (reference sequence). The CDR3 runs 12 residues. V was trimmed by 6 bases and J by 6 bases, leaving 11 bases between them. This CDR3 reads CASRTGPSEAFF. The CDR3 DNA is TGTGCCAGCAGAACCGGACCGTCTGAAGCTTTCTTT. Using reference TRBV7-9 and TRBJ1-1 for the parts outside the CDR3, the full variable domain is DTGVSQNPRHKITKRGQNVTFRCDPISEHNRLYWYRQTLGQGPEFLTYFQNEAQLEKSRLLSDRFSAERPKGSFSTLEIQRTEQGDSAMYLCASRTGPSEAFFGQGTRLTVV.

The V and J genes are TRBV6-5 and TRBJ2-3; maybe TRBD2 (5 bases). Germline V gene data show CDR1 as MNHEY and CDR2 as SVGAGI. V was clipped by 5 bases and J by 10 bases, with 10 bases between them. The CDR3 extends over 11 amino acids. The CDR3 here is CASSNSDAQYF. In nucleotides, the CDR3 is TGTGCCAGCAGTAATAGCGATGCGCAGTATTTT.

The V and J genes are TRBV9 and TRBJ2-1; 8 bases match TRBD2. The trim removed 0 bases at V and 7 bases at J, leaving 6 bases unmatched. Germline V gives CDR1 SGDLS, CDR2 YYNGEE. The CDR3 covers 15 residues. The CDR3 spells CASSVGGTSVNEQFF. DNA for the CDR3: TGTGCCAGCAGCGTAGGCGGGACTAGTGTAAATGAGCAGTTCTTC.

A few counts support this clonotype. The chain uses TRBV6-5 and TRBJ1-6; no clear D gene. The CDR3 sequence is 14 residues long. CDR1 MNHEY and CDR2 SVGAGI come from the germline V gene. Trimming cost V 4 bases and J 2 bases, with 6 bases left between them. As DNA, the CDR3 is TGTGCCAGCAGTTCCGAGGCCTATAATTCACCCCTCCACTTT. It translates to CASSSEAYNSPLHF.

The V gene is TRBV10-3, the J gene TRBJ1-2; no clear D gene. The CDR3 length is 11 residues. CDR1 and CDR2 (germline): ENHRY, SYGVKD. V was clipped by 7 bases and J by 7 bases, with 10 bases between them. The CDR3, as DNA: TGTGCCATCAATACCCAGTCTGGCTACACCTTC. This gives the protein CAINTQSGYTF.

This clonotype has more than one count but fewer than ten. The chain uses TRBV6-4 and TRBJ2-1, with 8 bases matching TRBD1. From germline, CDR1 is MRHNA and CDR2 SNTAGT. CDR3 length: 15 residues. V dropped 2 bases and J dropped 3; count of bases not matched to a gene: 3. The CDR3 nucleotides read TGTGCCAGCAGTGACGCCGGACAGGGCTACAATGAGCAGTTCTTC. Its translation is CASSDAGQGYNEQFF.

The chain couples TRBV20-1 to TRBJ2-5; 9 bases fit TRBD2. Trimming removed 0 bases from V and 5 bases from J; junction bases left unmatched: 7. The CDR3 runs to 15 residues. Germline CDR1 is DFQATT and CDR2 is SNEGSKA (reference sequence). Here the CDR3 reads CSARDWLAGYETQYF. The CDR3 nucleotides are TGCAGTGCTAGAGATTGGCTAGCGGGATATGAGACCCAGTACTTC.

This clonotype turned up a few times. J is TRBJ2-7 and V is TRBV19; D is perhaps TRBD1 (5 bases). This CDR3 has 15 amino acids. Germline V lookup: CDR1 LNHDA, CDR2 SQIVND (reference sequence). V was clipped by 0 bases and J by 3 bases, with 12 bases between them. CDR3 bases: TGTGCCAGTAGTATAGATCTCATAAGGGGCTACGAGCAGTACTTC. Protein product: CASSIDLIRGYEQYF.

CDR3 DNA sequence: TGCGCCAGCAACGGACAGGGACCGGCCTACAATGAGCAGTTCTTC. Translated: CASNGQGPAYNEQFF. The V call is TRBV5-1, the J call TRBJ2-1; TRBD1 matches 8 bases. There are 15 residues in the CDR3. Looked up from germline, CDR1 is SGHRS and CDR2 is YFSETQ. V gave up 6 bases and J gave up 2 bases; unmatched junction bases: 7.

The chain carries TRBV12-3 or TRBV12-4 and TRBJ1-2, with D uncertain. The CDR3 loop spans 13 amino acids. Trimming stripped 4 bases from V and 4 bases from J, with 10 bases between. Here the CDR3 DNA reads TGTGCCAGCAGTTCGAGCAGTTTCTATGGCTACACCTTC. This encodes CASSSSSFYGYTF.

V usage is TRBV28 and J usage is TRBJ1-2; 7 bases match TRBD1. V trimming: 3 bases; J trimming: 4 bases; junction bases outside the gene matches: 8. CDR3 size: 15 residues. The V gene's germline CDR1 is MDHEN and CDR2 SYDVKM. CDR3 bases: TGTGCCAGCAGTTTTGGGACAGCATCCTTCTATGGCTACACCTTC. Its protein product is CASSFGTASFYGYTF.

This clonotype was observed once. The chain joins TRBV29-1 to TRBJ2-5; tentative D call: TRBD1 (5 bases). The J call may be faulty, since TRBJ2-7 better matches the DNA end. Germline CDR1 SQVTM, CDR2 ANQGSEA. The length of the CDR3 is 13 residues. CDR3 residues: CSVEQGVSNEQYF. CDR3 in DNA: TGCAGCGTTGAGCAAGGGGTAAGCAACGAGCAGTACTTC.

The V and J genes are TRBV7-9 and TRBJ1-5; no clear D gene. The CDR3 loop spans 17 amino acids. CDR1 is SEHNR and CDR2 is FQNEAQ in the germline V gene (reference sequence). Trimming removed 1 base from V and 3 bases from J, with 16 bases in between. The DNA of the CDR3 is TGTGCCAGCAGCTTAGGGGAAGACGGGCGGCCCAATCAGCCCCAGCATTTT. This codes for CASSLGEDGRPNQPQHF.

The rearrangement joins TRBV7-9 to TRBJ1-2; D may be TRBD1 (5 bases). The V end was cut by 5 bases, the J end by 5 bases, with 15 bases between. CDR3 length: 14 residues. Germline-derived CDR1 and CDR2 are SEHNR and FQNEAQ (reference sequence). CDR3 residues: CASSQVEGRYGYTF. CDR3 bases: TGTGCCAGCAGCCAGGTAGAGGGGAGATATGGCTACACCTTC.

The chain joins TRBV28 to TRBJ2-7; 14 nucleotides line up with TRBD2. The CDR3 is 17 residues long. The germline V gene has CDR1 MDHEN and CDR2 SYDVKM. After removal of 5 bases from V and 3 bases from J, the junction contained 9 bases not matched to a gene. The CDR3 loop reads CASSPGGLAGDHYEQYF. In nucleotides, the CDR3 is TGTGCCAGCAGTCCAGGGGGACTAGCGGGGGACCACTACGAGCAGTACTTC.

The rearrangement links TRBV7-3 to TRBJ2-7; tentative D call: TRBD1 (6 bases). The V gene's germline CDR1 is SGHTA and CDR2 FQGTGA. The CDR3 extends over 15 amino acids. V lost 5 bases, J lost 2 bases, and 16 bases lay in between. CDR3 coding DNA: TGTGCCAGCAGCCCTATAGGGACACCGACCTACGAGCAGTACTTC. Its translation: CASSPIGTPTYEQYF.